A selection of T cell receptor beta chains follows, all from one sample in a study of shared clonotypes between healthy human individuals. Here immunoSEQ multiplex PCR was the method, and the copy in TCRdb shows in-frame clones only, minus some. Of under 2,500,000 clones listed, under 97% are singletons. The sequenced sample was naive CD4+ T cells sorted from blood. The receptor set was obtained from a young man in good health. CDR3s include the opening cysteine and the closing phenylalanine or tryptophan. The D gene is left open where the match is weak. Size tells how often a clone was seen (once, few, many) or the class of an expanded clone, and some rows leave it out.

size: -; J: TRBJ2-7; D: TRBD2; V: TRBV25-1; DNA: TGTGCGGTGGGGACTAGCGGGGCCTCCTACGAGCAGTACTTC; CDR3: CAVGTSGASYEQYF
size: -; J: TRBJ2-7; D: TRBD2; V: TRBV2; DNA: TGTGCCAGCAGTCCGACTAGCGGGGGGGCCGAGCAGTACTTC; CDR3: CASSPTSGGAEQYF
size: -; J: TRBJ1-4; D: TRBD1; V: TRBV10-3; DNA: TGTGCCATCAGTGAGGACAGGGTTAATGAAAAACTGTTTTTT; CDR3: CAISEDRVNEKLFF
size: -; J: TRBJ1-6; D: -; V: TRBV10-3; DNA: TGTGCCATCAGCGACGGAAACACTAATTCACCCCTCCACTTT; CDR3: CAISDGNTNSPLHF
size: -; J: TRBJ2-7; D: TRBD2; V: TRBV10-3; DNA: TGTGCCATCAGTGAGCTCGGGCGACTAGCGGGAGTTGGGCAATACGAGCAGTACTTC; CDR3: CAISELGRLAGVGQYEQYF
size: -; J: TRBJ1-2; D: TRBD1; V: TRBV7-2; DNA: TGTGCCAGCAGCTCAGGACAGGGTTTGGGTGGCTACACCTTC; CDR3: CASSSGQGLGGYTF
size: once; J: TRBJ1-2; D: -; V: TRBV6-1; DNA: TGTGCCAGCAGTGAAGCGCAAAGGTCGAACTATGGCTACACCTTC; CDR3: CASSEAQRSNYGYTF
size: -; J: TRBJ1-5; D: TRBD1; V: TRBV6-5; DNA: TGTGCCAGCAGACCCCTCGACAGGGGCAATCAGCCCCAGCATTTT; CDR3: CASRPLDRGNQPQHF
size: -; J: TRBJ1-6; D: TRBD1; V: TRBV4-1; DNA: TGCGCCAGCAGCCAAGACGGACAGGGGGCCAGTAATTCACCCCTCCACTTT; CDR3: CASSQDGQGASNSPLHF
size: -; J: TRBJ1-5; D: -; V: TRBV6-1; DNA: TGTGCCAGCAGTGAAAGACTCCAGGTACAGCCCCAGCATTTT; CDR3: CASSERLQVQPQHF
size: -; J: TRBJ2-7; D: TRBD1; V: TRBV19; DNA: TGTGCCAGTCCTGGACAGGGGTGGAAATACGAGCAGTACTTC; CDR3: CASPGQGWKYEQYF
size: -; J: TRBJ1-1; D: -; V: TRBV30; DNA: TGTGCCTGGAGCCAGGTTCAGAATCCTGAAGCTTTCTTT; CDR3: CAWSQVQNPEAFF
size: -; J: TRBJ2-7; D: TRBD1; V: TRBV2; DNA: TGTGCCAGCAGTGAAGCTCTCCAGGGGGCGCCTCAGTACTTC; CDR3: CASSEALQGAPQYF
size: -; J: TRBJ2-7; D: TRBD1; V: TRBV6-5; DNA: TGTGCCACTGGACAGGGGCGCGACGAGCAGTACTTC; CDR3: CATGQGRDEQYF
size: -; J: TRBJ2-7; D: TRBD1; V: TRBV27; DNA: TGTGCCAGCAGAAGGGACAGGGAGCCCACCTACGAGCAGTACTTC; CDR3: CASRRDREPTYEQYF
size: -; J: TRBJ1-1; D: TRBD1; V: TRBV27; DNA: TGTGCCAGCAAGAGAGACAGGGAATTCACTGAAGCTTTCTTT; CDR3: CASKRDREFTEAFF
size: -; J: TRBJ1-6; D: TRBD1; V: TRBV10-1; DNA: TGCGCCAGCAGTACCGACGACAGGGGAAAGGATTCACCCCTCCACTTT; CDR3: CASSTDDRGKDSPLHF
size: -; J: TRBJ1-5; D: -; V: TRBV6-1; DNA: TGTGCCAGCAGTAAAAGTAATCAGCCCCAGCATTTT; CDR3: CASSKSNQPQHF
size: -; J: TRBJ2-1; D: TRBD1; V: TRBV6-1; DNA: TGTGCCAGCAGTGAAGAAGAGGGGGCGCGGTACAATGAGCAGTTCTTC; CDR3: CASSEEEGARYNEQFF
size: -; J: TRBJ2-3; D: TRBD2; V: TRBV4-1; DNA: TGCGCCAGCAGCCAAGAAATACGTCTAGCGGGGGGGCTCGGCACAGATACGCAGTATTTT; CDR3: CASSQEIRLAGGLGTDTQYF
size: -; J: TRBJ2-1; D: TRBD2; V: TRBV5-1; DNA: TGCGCCAGCAGCCCACGGGGACTAGAGGCCTACAATGAGCAGTTCTTC; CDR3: CASSPRGLEAYNEQFF
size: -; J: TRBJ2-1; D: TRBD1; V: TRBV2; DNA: TGTGCCAGCAGTGCAGACAGGGGGGAATACAATGAGCAGTTCTTC; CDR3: CASSADRGEYNEQFF
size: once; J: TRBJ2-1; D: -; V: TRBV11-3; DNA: TGTGCCAGCAGCAAGGGACCGACCTACAATGAGCAGTTCTTC; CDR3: CASSKGPTYNEQFF
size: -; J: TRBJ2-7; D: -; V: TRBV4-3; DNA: TGCGCCAGCAGCCAAGGGGGATCCACTAGAAGCGAGCAGTACTTC; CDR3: CASSQGGSTRSEQYF
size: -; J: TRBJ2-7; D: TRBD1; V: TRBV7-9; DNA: TGTGCCAGCACGGACCCGACAGGGGTTTACGAGCAGTACTTC; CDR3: CASTDPTGVYEQYF
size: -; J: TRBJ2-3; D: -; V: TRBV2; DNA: TGTGCCAGCAGTGAAGAGGTTACGGATACGCAGTATTTT; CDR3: CASSEEVTDTQYF
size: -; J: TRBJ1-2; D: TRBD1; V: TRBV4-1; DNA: TGCGCCAGCAGCCAAGGGGACAGACGAGTTGGTGGCTACACCTTC; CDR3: CASSQGDRRVGGYTF
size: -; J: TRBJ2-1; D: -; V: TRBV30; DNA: TGTGCCTGGAGTGCCCATTTTGAGCAGTTCTTC; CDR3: CAWSAHFEQFF
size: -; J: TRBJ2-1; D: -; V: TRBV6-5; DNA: TGTGCCAGCAGTTACTCCAGTACCTCCTACAATGAGCAGTTCTTC; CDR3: CASSYSSTSYNEQFF
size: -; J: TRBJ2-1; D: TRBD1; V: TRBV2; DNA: TGTGCCAGCAGGAGGACAGGGACATATGAGCAGTTCTTC; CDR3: CASRRTGTYEQFF
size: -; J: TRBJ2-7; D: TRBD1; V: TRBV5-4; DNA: TGTGCCAGCAGCGGACAGGGAATGGACGAGCAGTACTTC; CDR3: CASSGQGMDEQYF
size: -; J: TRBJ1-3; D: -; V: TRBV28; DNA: TGTGCCAGCAGTAGAGGGGGAGAAAACACCATATATTTT; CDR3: CASSRGGENTIYF
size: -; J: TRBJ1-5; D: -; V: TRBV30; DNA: TGTGCCTGGAGTGGGGTCCGGGGTCAGCCCCAGCATTTT; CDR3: CAWSGVRGQPQHF
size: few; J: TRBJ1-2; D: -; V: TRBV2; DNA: TGTGCCAGCAGTACAGGGTTCGGTGGCTACACCTTC; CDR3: CASSTGFGGYTF
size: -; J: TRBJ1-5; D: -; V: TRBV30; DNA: TGTGCCTGGAGCCCCCCTCGGCAGCCCCAGCATTTT; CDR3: CAWSPPRQPQHF
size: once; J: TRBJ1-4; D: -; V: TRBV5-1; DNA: TGCGCCAGCAGAGACAGCCTTAATGAAAAACTGTTTTTT; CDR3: CASRDSLNEKLFF
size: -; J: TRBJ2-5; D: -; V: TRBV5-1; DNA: TGCGCCAGCCGCTCGGACCAAGAGACCCAGTACTTC; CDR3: CASRSDQETQYF
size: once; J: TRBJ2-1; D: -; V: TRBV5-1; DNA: TGCGCCAGCAGGAGTCTTACGACCTACAATGAGCAGTTCTTC; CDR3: CASRSLTTYNEQFF
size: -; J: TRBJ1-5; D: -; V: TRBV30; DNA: TGTGCCTGGAGTGTACAGGCAAATCAGCCCCAGCATTTT; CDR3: CAWSVQANQPQHF
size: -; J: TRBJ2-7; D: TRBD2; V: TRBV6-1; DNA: TGTGCCAGCAGTGCAGGCGTGGGACTACCGACGTCGTGGCGCGAGCAGTACTTC; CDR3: CASSAGVGLPTSWREQYF
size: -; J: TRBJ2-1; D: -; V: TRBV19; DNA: TGTGCCAGTAGTATAGGCGGTGCAGGGGGGAGGCTTTACAATGAGCAGTTCTTC; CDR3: CASSIGGAGGRLYNEQFF
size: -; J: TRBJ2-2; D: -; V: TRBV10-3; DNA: TGTGCCATCAGTCTTCACGAAAACACCGGGGAGCTGTTTTTT; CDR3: CAISLHENTGELFF
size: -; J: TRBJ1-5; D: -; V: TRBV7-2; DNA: TGTGCCAGCCGCGGACAGTCCAATCAGCCCCAGCATTTT; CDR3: CASRGQSNQPQHF